This TCR beta chain was identified during a study of a mutant IDH1 vaccine in newly diagnosed glioma. The wider study: It was radiotherapy, temozolomide, or both that patients received previously, with most receiving both.

Germline trimming cut 5 bases from V and 14 bases from J; bases unmatched to any gene: 15. The CDR3 covers 15 residues. CDR1 and CDR2 from the germline V gene are SGHTA and FQGNSA. Sequenced by immunoSEQ multiplex PCR; TCRdb stores in-frame clones only, minus some. The sample lists 120,000 or so clones, about 82% seen once, with 5% to 7% in the top ten. Time point denoted: week 11, during vaccination. Vaccination used 300 ug of mutant IDH1 20-mer peptide per dose, with topical imiquimod. Worth noting for this clone: Its antigen is unidentified.

Source: PBMCs, taken from a glioma patient whose treatment included an IDH1 peptide vaccine. The TCR originated in a man in his forties with glioma. The chain couples TRBV7-2 to TRBJ1-6; 7 nucleotides match TRBD1. As DNA, the CDR3 is TGTGCCAGCAGCCCAGGGGGGGGCGCGCTGCGAACCCTCCACTTT. Translated: CASSPGGGALRTLHF.